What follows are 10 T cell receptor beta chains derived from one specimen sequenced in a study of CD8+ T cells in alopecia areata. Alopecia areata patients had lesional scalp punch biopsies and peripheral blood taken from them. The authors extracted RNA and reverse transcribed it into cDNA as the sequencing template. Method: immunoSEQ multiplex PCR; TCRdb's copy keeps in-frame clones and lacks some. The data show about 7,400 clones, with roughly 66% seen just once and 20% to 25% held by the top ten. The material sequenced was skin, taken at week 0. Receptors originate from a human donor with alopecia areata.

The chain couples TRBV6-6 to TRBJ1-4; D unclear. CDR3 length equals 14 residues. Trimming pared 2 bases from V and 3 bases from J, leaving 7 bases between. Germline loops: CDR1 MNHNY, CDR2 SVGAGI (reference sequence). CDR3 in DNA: TGTGCCAGCAGTTACCCAGTGTCTAATGAAAAACTGTTTTTT. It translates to CASSYPVSNEKLFF.

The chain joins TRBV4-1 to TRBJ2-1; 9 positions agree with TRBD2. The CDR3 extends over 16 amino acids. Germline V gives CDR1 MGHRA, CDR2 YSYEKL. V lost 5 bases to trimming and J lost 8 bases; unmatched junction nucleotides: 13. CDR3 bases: TGCGCCAGCAGCTATACGAAGTGGCGGGGGGGCTATGAGCAGTTCTTC. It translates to CASSYTKWRGGYEQFF.

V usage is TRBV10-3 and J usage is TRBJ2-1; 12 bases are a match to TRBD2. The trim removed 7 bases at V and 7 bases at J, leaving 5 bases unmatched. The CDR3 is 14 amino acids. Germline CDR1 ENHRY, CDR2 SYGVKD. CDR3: CAIMASGGGNEQFF. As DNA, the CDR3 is TGTGCCATCATGGCTAGCGGGGGGGGGAATGAGCAGTTCTTC.

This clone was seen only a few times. The CDR3 sequence is CASSQAHRGRTEAFF. The CDR3 DNA sequence: TGCGCCAGCAGCCAAGCCCACAGGGGACGGACTGAAGCTTTCTTT. The J gene is TRBJ1-1, the V gene TRBV4-1; 7 positions match TRBD1. There are 15 residues in the CDR3. The germline CDR1 and CDR2 sequences are MGHRA and YSYEKL. The trim removed 1 base at V and 5 bases at J, leaving 7 bases unmatched.

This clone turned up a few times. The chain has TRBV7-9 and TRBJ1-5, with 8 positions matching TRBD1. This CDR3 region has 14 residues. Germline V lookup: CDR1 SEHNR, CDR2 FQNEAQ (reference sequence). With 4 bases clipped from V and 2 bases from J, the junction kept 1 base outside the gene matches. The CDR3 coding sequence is TGTGCCAGCAGCTCGGGACAGGGCAATCAGCCCCAGCATTTT. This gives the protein CASSSGQGNQPQHF.

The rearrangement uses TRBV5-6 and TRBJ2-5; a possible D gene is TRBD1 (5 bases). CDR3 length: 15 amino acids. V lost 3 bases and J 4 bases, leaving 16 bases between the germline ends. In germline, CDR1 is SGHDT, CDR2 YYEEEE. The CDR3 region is CASSSRELIRETQYF. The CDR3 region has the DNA TGTGCCAGCAGCTCCAGGGAATTGATTCGAGAGACCCAGTACTTC.

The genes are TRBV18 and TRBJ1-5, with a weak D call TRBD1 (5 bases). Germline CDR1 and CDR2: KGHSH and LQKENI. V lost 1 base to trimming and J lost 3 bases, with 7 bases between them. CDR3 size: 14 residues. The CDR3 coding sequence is TGTGCCAGCTCACCACGGGGGATCAATCAGCCCCAGCATTTT. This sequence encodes CASSPRGINQPQHF.

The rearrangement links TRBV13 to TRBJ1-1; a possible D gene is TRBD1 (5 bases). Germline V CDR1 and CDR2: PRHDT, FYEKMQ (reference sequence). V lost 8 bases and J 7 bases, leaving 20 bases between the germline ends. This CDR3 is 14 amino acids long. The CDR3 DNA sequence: TGTGCCAGCGGGGGAGAGGGCGGTCCCAATGAAGCTTTCTTT. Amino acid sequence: CASGGEGGPNEAFF.

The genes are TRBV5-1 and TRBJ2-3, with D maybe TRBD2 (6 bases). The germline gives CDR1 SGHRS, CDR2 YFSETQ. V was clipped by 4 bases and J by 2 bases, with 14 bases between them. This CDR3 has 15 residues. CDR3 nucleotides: TGCGCCAGCAGCGCCGGAGCGGGCTCCACAGATACGCAGTATTTT. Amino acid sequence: CASSAGAGSTDTQYF.

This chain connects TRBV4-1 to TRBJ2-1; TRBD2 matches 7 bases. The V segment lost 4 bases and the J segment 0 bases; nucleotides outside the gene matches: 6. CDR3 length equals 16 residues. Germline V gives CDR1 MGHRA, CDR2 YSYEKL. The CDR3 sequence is CASSPRAGTSYNEQFF. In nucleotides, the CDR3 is TGCGCCAGCAGCCCCCGAGCGGGGACCTCCTACAATGAGCAGTTCTTC.